This T cell receptor beta chain comes out of a study of T cell repertoires in cytomegalovirus infection (dated by TCRdb to between 2017 and 2020). For the study in its entirety: Donor HLA type was relevant to the analysis, as public TCR beta signatures indicated carriage of CMV infection together with the matching HLA type.

As to this clonotype: The antigen this receptor binds is unknown. No base quality information exists; no much larger clone differs at one position.

V loses 3 bases of germline sequence and J loses 4 bases, and the interval between the two ends is 13 bases. The CDR1 and CDR2 encoded by the germline V gene (reference sequence) are LNHDA and SQIVND. Including the terminal cysteine and phenylalanine, the CDR3 comprises 14 residues. Only CDR3 DNA is held: 42 bases, read in frame from base 1. Results the study describes overall, beyond this receptor: The ex vivo response was dominated by HLA-C-restricted CMV-specific TCR beta clonotypes, which also provided the single most frequent clonotype in two of eight donors. Carriers of CMV infection plus the relevant HLA type were discriminated by the cumulative frequency of public TCR beta family members in the study cohort and in an independent 352-donor cohort.

Instrument used: Illumina HiSeq 1500. TCRdb itself trimmed the public reads at Q25 with fastp, ran MiXCR and retained productive beta chains. A single entry per CDR3 protein holds the most common genes and DNA from its merged rows. This sample is represented by about 130,000 distinct CDR3 sequences; around 25% of them were singletons. Almost 35% of the sample lies in the top ten. Sequencing was carried out using PBMCs, sequenced either directly or after in vitro stimulation (not recorded which). The chain links TRBV19 with TRBJ2-7; the D gene lacks a confident call. The receptor was derived from a human donor in good health (CMV status not recorded). Some clones in this sample may be carry-over from other donors' samples. For the CDR3, the sequence is CASSIPGLAYEQYF. The nucleotide sequence is given as TGTGCCAGTAGTATCCCGGGTTTGGCGTACGAGCAGTACTTC.